This TCR beta chain was recorded in a study of human T cells and chemical hapten exposure. TCRdb reprocessed the RACE reads with MiXCR, giving one entry per CDR3 protein. Of over 70,000 distinct CDR3 sequences detected, about 9.9% appear once; the ten largest clones hold 1.6%. V was pared by 5 bases and J by 1 base, with 12 bases between. There are 15 residues in the CDR3. The time point here: patch test 2, 6 weeks after DPC sensitization. Treatment defined: therapeutic diphenylcyclopropenone sensitization with weekly scalp DPC. This chain uses TRBV12-3 or TRBV12-4 with TRBJ1-5; D might be TRBD1 (5 bases). This specimen consisted of whole blood, obtained in connection with sensitization to the hapten diphenylcyclopropenone (DPC). The TCR was taken from a man aged 18 to 35 with alopecia areata. Some clones in this sample may be carry-over from other donors' samples. The CDR3: CASSPWRDSNQPQHF. DNA for the CDR3: TGTGCCAGCAGTCCTTGGAGGGACAGCAATCAGCCCCAGCATTTT.